This TCR beta chain was captured in a study of cytomegalovirus exposure and HLA in healthy donors. Study information: The same platform was used for the 110 or so validation repertoires and the 600 to 700 first-cohort repertoires, a later analysis reported. Whole-study findings and limits: Cytomegalovirus-associated TCR beta chains were listed, numbering 150 to 200. In vitro checks showed that a few CMV-associated chains really do target CMV antigens.

In the case of this clone: Its specificity is unknown.

V was clipped by 6 bases and J by 1 base, with 9 bases between them. The CDR3 is 13 amino acids. Germline loops: CDR1 MNHNY, CDR2 SVGAGI (reference sequence). Data came from immunoSEQ multiplex PCR; TCRdb stores just in-frame clones and leaves some out. Of about 110,000 clones in the sample, approximately 94% were seen once. V is TRBV6-6 and J is TRBJ1-2, with D perhaps TRBD1 (5 bases). Sequencing used PBMCs. The origin of this receptor is a woman between 18 and 29 years old in good health and CMV-seronegative. The CDR3 DNA reads as TGTGCCAGCAGACAGACAGTTAACTATGGCTACACCTTC. It encodes CASRQTVNYGYTF.